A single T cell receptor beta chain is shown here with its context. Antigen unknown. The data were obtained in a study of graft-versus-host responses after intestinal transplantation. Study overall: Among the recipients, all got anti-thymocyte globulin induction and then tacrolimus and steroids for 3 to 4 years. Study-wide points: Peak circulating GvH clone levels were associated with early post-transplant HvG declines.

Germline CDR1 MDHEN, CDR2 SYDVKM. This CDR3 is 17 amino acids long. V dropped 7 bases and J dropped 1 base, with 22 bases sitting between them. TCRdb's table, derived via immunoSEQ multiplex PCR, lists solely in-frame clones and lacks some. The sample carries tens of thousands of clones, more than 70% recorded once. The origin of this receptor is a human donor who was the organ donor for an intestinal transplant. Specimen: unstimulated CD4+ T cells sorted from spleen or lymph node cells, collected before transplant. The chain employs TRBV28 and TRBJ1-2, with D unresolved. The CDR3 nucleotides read TGTGCCAGCACTCTTTATTCAACGGGAGTCGGTAACTATGGCTACACCTTC. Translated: CASTLYSTGVGNYGYTF.